These T cell receptor beta chains were read from a single sample in a study of PD-1 blockade in classical Hodgkin lymphoma. Only in-frame clones appear in the TCRdb table, and some are missing; sequencing was by immunoSEQ multiplex PCR. Seen here are approximately 36,000 clones, almost 70% observed once, and the top ten hold 14%. Specimen: peripheral blood mononuclear cells (PBMCs), collected before the second cycle of nivolumab. The receptors stem from a human donor with classical Hodgkin lymphoma. CDR3s include the opening cysteine and the closing phenylalanine or tryptophan. Each record gives: V gene, J gene, CDR3 length, clone size, D gene, CDR3 protein, CDR3 DNA. D genes are given only for firm matches. Only some rows state a clone size, as once, few, many or a class for expanded clones.

TRBV25-1	TRBJ1-1	14	-	-	CASTPGYMNTEAFF	TGTGCCAGCACCCCCGGGTACATGAACACTGAAGCTTTCTTT
TRBV23-1	TRBJ1-5	19	-	TRBD1	CASSQPGTGQINSNQPQHF	TGCGCCAGCAGTCAACCCGGGACAGGGCAGATTAATAGCAATCAGCCCCAGCATTTT
TRBV7-2	TRBJ2-2	16	-	-	CASSPPMGPVAGELFF	TGTGCCAGCAGCCCCCCAATGGGTCCCGTGGCCGGGGAGCTGTTTTTT
TRBV6-8	TRBJ1-3	13	few	TRBD1	CASMPDRSNTIYF	TGTGCCAGCATGCCGGACAGGAGTAACACCATATATTTT
TRBV2	TRBJ1-1	14	-	-	CASSEPRRIAEAFF	TGTGCCAGCAGTGAGCCCCGGCGGATCGCTGAAGCTTTCTTT
TRBV7-3	TRBJ2-3	15	few	-	CASSPTSVFTDTQYF	TGTGCCAGCAGCCCAACATCGGTGTTCACAGATACGCAGTATTTT
TRBV7-9	TRBJ1-2	16	-	-	CASHEDRNYPNYGYTF	TGTGCCAGCCACGAGGATCGAAACTATCCTAACTATGGCTACACCTTC
TRBV4-1	TRBJ2-4	13	once	-	CASSQAPKNIQYF	TGCGCCAGCAGCCAAGCGCCTAAAAACATTCAGTACTTC
TRBV6-1	TRBJ1-5	15	-	-	CASSEQVISNQPQHF	TGTGCCAGCAGTGAACAGGTCATAAGCAATCAGCCCCAGCATTTT
TRBV7-2	TRBJ2-5	14	few	TRBD2	CASSVSGGQETQYF	TGTGCCAGCAGCGTTAGCGGGGGCCAAGAGACCCAGTACTTC
TRBV7-9	TRBJ1-4	17	-	TRBD1	CASSPGTGGDGGEKLFF	TGTGCCAGCAGCCCCGGGACAGGGGGCGATGGGGGTGAAAAACTGTTTTTT
TRBV4-1	TRBJ1-1	16	medium-sized	-	CASSQNKLEMNTEAFF	TGCGCCAGCAGCCAGAACAAGTTGGAGATGAACACTGAAGCTTTCTTT
TRBV7-2	TRBJ1-2	13	-	-	CASSLVGNYGYTF	TGTGCCAGCAGCTTAGTCGGAAACTATGGCTACACCTTC
TRBV7-2	TRBJ2-2	13	few	TRBD1	CASRTGVTGELFF	TGTGCCAGCCGGACAGGGGTTACCGGGGAGCTGTTTTTT
TRBV10-3	TRBJ1-3	16	-	TRBD1	CAISGRQGSTGNTIYF	TGTGCCATCAGTGGTCGACAGGGATCGACTGGAAACACCATATATTTT
TRBV7-2	TRBJ2-3	16	few	-	CASSLATSLSTDTQYF	TGTGCCAGCAGCTTAGCTACATCTCTCTCCACAGATACGCAGTATTTT
TRBV5-8	TRBJ1-2	13	-	TRBD1	CASSPDRNYGYTF	TGTGCCAGCAGCCCGGACAGGAACTATGGCTACACCTTC
TRBV7-9	TRBJ2-2	15	-	-	CASSQGTGLRGELFF	TGTGCCAGCAGCCAAGGGACGGGCCTTAGAGGGGAGCTGTTTTTT